Described below is a single T cell receptor (beta chain) sequence and its context. What it recognizes is unknown. Time point denoted: persistent/refractory GD, antithyroid drugs over 5 years with positive TRAb. Following extraction of RNA from PBMCs, that RNA was used to make the TCR library. As collected, the peripheral blood samples measured 8 to 9 milliliters each and went into EDTA tubes. This entry comes from a study of regulatory T cells in long-lasting Graves disease. Whole-study results and caveats: Persistent disease was characterized by preferential usage of TRBV28, TRBJ1-2 and TRBJ2-5.

Trimming cost V 4 bases and J 7 bases; bases outside gene matches: 13. This CDR3 has 16 amino acids. Combining iRepertoire HTBI primers with Arm-PCR of CDR3 regions, the authors built TCR beta libraries. Via MiXCR, TCRdb re-called the multiplex PCR reads, giving one row per CDR3 protein. The table lists 700,000 or so distinct CDR3 sequences, 25% to 30% of them singletons. This specimen was peripheral blood mononuclear cells (PBMCs), taken when the disease was refractory, from a patient treated with antithyroid drugs. J is TRBJ1-2 and V is TRBV12-3 or TRBV12-4, with 9 nucleotides matching TRBD1. This receptor was taken from a female donor with Graves disease. CDR3 DNA: TGTGCCAGCAGTTACGCGGCCGGGGACAGGGTGCCTGGCTACACCTTC. Translated: CASSYAAGDRVPGYTF.